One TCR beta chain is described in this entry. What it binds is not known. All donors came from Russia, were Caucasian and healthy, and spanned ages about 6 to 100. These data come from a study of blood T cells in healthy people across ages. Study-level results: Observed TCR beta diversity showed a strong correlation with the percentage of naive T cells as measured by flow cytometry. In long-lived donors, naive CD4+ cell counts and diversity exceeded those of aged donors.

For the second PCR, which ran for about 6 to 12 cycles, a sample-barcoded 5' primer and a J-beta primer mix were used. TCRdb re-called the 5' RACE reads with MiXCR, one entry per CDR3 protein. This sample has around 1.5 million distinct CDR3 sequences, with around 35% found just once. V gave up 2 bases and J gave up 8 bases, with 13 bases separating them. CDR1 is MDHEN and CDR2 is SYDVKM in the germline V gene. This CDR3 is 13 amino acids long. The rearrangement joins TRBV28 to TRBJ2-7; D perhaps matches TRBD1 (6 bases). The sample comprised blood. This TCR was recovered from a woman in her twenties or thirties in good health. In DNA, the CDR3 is TGTGCCAGCAGTTTAGGGGGCCCGTTTAAGCAGTACTTC. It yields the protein CASSLGGPFKQYF.